This T cell receptor (beta chain) was obtained from a study of blood T cells in healthy people across ages. Alongside a J-beta primer mix, a sample-barcoded 5' primer served in a second PCR lasting roughly 7 to 11 cycles. A single record per CDR3 protein comes from TCRdb applying MiXCR to the 5' RACE reads. Among fewer than 800,000 distinct CDR3 sequences, about 21% were seen once, and the ten largest hold approximately 3.7%. This clonotype was counted only a few times. Its specificity is unknown. Notes on the study in general: Among T cells, TCR beta diversity per million cells dropped roughly linearly as age rose.

The sequence came from a man aged 65 to 85 in good health. Source material: blood.

The CDR3 protein is CASSGQGVGEKLFF. The DNA of the CDR3 is TGTGCCAGCAGCGGACAGGGTGTAGGTGAAAAACTGTTTTTT. V usage is TRBV2 and J usage is TRBJ1-4; 8 nucleotides line up with TRBD1. The germline V gene has CDR1 SNHLY and CDR2 FYNNEI. V dropped 6 bases and J dropped 7; count of bases not matched to a gene: 7. The CDR3 runs to 14 residues.